The next 15 T cell receptor beta chains were all read from a single sample in a study of T cell repertoires in cytomegalovirus infection. TCRdb itself ran the reads through MiXCR, one entry per CDR3 protein. This sample has roughly 68,000 distinct CDR3 sequences; about 22% occur once, and the top ten carry approximately 79%. These TCRs' antigens remain unknown. The sample consisted of PBMCs, sequenced either directly or after in vitro stimulation (not recorded which). The receptors come from a human donor in good health (CMV status not recorded). Some clones in this sample may be carry-over from other donors' samples.

V gene TRBV27 combines with J gene TRBJ2-7; 10 bases are shared with TRBD2. Losses at the gene ends were 6 bases for V and 1 base for J; bases not matched to a gene: 6. CDR1 and CDR2 (germline): MNHEY, SMNVEV (reference sequence). The CDR3 is made up of 15 amino acids. The CDR3 DNA reads as TGTGCCAGCAGCCCATTAGCGGGAGGTTCCTACGAGCAGTACTTC. Encoded protein: CASSPLAGGSYEQYF.

This clonotype was detected only a few times. V usage is TRBV5-4 and J usage is TRBJ2-7; D is undetermined. The germline V gene encodes CDR1 SGHNT and CDR2 YYREEE (reference sequence). Deletions cut 6 bases from V and 7 bases from J, with 14 bases between. This CDR3 contains 12 residues. The CDR3 nucleotides read TGTGCCAGCAAGCTCGGCGGAAGAGAGCAGTACTTC. Its protein is CASKLGGREQYF.

Worth noting for this clonotype: No conserved phenylalanine or tryptophan is present at the end of the CDR3, so a read error is the likely explanation. The limits of the CDR3 on the DNA are not certain, so only TCRdb's listed CDR3 is given. V gene TRBV23-1 combines with J gene TRBJ2-1. TRBV23-1 counts as an open reading frame of uncertain function. With termini counted, the CDR3 has 10 amino acids. The CDR3 loop reads CAEDPRLRFV.

This rearrangement joins TRBV7-8 to TRBJ2-3; D remains ambiguous. The CDR3 is 16 residues long. The ends were cut back, 5 bases at V and 2 bases at J, with 17 bases in the middle. Germline V CDR1 and CDR2: SGHVS, FQNEAQ. As DNA, the CDR3 is TGTGCCAGCAGCCCTCTTCTGAACGCAGACACAGATACGCAGTATTTT. Translating gives CASSPLLNADTDTQYF.

This clonotype was counted ten times or more. The chain employs TRBV7-8 and TRBJ1-2; 7 bases are shared with TRBD1. The V segment lost 6 bases and the J segment 6 bases; nucleotides outside the gene matches: 10. In germline, CDR1 is SGHVS, CDR2 FQNEAQ. The CDR3 extends over 14 amino acids. The CDR3 loop is CASRARDSSNGYTF. As DNA, the CDR3 is TGTGCCAGCAGGGCTCGGGACAGTTCTAATGGCTACACCTTC.

This rearrangement joins TRBV2 to TRBJ2-5; D remains unclear. The germline V gene has CDR1 SNHLY and CDR2 FYNNEI. The CDR3 totals 14 residues. V was clipped by 5 bases and J by 5 bases, with 15 bases between them. CDR3 DNA: TGTGCCAGCAGTATTCTTACCGGTCGGGAGACCCAGTACTTC. It codes for CASSILTGRETQYF.

The V gene is TRBV12-3 or TRBV12-4, the J gene TRBJ2-3; D not certain. The CDR3 totals 14 residues. V gave up 4 bases and J gave up 2 bases, with 10 bases separating them. The CDR3 DNA sequence: TGTGCCAGCAGTTCCGGGCTATCCACAGATACGCAGTATTTT. This codes for CASSSGLSTDTQYF.

This clonotype was counted between two and nine times. V is TRBV7-2 and J is TRBJ1-1; D is undetermined. The CDR3 loop spans 14 amino acids. Germline V CDR1 and CDR2: SGHTA, FQGNSA. Trimming cost V 2 bases and J 0 bases, with 7 bases left between them. The CDR3 nucleotides read TGTGCCAGCAGCTTAATGTCGGTGAACACTGAAGCTTTCTTT. Residues: CASSLMSVNTEAFF.

The chain joins TRBV4-1 to TRBJ1-6; 7 bases agree with TRBD1. The CDR3 covers 17 residues. The V segment lost 3 bases and the J segment 5 bases; nucleotides outside the gene matches: 10. Germline CDR1 is MGHRA and CDR2 is YSYEKL. For the CDR3, the DNA is TGCGCCAGCAGCCAGCCGACAGGGCGGAAGGATAATTCACCCCTCCACTTT. Its translation: CASSQPTGRKDNSPLHF.

In this sample, this clonotype turned up a few times. CDR3 nucleotide sequence: TGTGCCAGCAGCGTCAGGGGACTAGCGGGAGGCAATGAGCAGTTCTTC. Amino acids: CASSVRGLAGGNEQFF. This rearrangement joins TRBV9 to TRBJ2-1; 15 positions agree with TRBD2. The V segment lost 2 bases and the J segment 6 bases; nucleotides outside the gene matches: 3. Per the germline V gene, CDR1 is SGDLS and CDR2 is YYNGEE. The CDR3 extends over 16 amino acids.

The genes are TRBV6-6 and TRBJ2-1; D unresolved. The CDR3 is made up of 12 amino acids. CDR1 is MNHNY and CDR2 is SVGAGI in the germline V gene (reference sequence). Trimming cost V 7 bases and J 3 bases, with 7 bases left between them. The CDR3 DNA follows: TGTGCCAGCAACTCTGGCTACAATGAGCAGTTCTTC. It specifies CASNSGYNEQFF.

By frequency in the sample, this clonotype is medium-sized. The rearrangement joins TRBV7-3 to TRBJ1-1; no clear D. V shed 4 bases and J shed 3 bases, with 12 bases lying between them. The CDR3 is 14 residues long. Germline V gene data show CDR1 as SGHTA and CDR2 as FQGTGA. The DNA for the CDR3 is TGTGCCAGCAGCTCCGCGCACCCGGACACTGAAGCTTTCTTT. Encoded protein: CASSSAHPDTEAFF.

This clonotype was found many times. This chain joins TRBV6-5 and TRBJ1-1; no clear D gene. CDR3 length: 15 amino acids. In germline, CDR1 is MNHEY, CDR2 SVGAGI. V lost 5 bases and J 5 bases, leaving 18 bases between the germline ends. CDR3 DNA: TGTGCCAGCAGTCTGCGGGTCCCTGGAGGGACTGAAGCTTTCTTT. Its translation: CASSLRVPGGTEAFF.

The chain uses TRBV4-2 and TRBJ1-4; perhaps TRBD1 as D (5 bases). The V end lost 1 base, the J end lost 5 bases, and 11 bases lay between the germline ends. The CDR3 has 15 amino acids. The V gene's germline CDR1 is LGHNA and CDR2 YNFKEQ. The CDR3: CASSQAGTGNEKLFF. The CDR3 DNA follows: TGTGCCAGCAGCCAAGCCGGGACGGGGAATGAAAAACTGTTTTTT.

This clonotype has more than one count but fewer than ten. This sequence joins TRBV7-2 and TRBJ2-7; 11 bases are shared with TRBD2. Losses at the gene ends were 5 bases for V and 5 bases for J; bases not matched to a gene: 11. This CDR3 is built from 16 residues. Germline V gene sequence: CDR1 SGHTA, CDR2 FQGNSA. The CDR3 region is CASSQGVAGGPHEQYF. The CDR3, as DNA: TGTGCCAGCAGCCAGGGGGTAGCGGGAGGGCCCCACGAGCAGTACTTC. Looking up the rest from reference TRBV7-2 and TRBJ2-7 gives the full variable domain: GAGVSQSPSNKVTEKGKDVELRCDPISGHTALYWYRQSLGQGLEFLIYFQGNSAPDKSGLPSDRFSAERTGGSVSTLTIQRTQQEDSAVYLCASSQGVAGGPHEQYFGPGTRLTVT.